This T cell receptor beta chain was captured in a study of blood T cells in healthy people across ages. Points from the study as a whole: Higher diversity and more naive CD4+ cells were features of long-lived donors, compared to aged donors.

V shed 6 bases and J shed 9 bases, with 12 bases lying between them. Per germline, CDR1 MNHEY and CDR2 SVGAGI. CDR3 length equals 12 residues. This clonotype was seen repeatedly, ten times or more. Its target is unknown. The use of a sample-barcoded 5' primer and a J-beta primer mix characterized a second PCR of roughly 7 to 12 cycles. TCRdb re-analysed the 5' RACE reads in MiXCR, keeping a single row per CDR3 protein. The table includes roughly 1.9 million distinct CDR3 sequences, roughly 43% detected once. The TCR was taken from a human donor in good health. Sequences were obtained from blood. This chain joins TRBV6-5 and TRBJ2-1, with D possibly being TRBD1 or TRBD2 (6 bases each). The CDR3 DNA reads TGTGCCAGCAGCTTACAGGGAGGTGAGCAGTTCTTC. Translating it yields CASSLQGGEQFF.